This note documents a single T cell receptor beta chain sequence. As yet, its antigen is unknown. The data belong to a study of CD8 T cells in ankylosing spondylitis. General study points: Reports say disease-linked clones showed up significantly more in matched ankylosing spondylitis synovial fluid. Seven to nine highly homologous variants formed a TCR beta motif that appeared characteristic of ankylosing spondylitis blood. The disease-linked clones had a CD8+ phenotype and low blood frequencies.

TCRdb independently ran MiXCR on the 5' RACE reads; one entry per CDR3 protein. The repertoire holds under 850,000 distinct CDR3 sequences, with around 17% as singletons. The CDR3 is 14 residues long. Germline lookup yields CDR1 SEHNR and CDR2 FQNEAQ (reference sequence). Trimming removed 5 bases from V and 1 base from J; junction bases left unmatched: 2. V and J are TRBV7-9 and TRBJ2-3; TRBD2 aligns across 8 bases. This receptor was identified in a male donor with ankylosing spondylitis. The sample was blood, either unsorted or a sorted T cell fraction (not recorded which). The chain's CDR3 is CASSVGLGTDTQYF. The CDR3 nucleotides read TGTGCCAGCAGCGTGGGACTAGGCACAGATACGCAGTATTTT.